This is a list of T cell receptor beta chains from one sample in a study of T-cell reconstitution after alpha-beta-depleted transplantation in children. MiXCR, applied by TCRdb to the PCR reads, yields one record per CDR3 protein. Of under 450,000 distinct CDR3 sequences listed, 16% are singletons. The source material was PBMCs, mostly from graft donor cells, sampled 360 days after TCRalphabeta/CD19-depleted stem cell transplant. Source of these receptors: a boy in the first two years of life who had a stem cell transplant for Wiskott-Aldrich syndrome, so the T cells may come from the graft donor. Both conserved end residues are part of each CDR3. Each record gives: V gene, clone size, D gene, J gene, CDR3 protein, CDR3 DNA. A D gene is named only where the DNA matches it firmly. Not every row has a clone size; where given, it reads once, few, many or a size class.

TRBV2	NA	NA	TRBJ2-5	CASSEAQGSRETQYF	TGTGCCAGCAGTGAAGCGCAGGGTTCCCGCGAGACCCAGTACTTC
TRBV5-1	NA	NA	TRBJ2-5	CASSPIPGLRETQYF	TGCGCCAGCAGTCCCATTCCGGGACTGCGGGAGACCCAGTACTTC
TRBV10-1	few	TRBD1	TRBJ2-3	CASSARMGQGTDTQYF	TGCGCCAGCAGTGCCAGAATGGGACAGGGCACAGATACGCAGTATTTT
TRBV6-2/TRBV6-3	NA	NA	TRBJ2-7	CASSSTGYSSYEQYF	TGTGCCAGCAGTTCCACAGGCTACTCCTCCTACGAGCAGTACTTC
TRBV4-1	few	NA	TRBJ1-1	CASSQEVGDEAFF	TGCGCCAGCAGCCAAGAGGTAGGGGATGAAGCTTTCTTT
TRBV30	few	NA	TRBJ2-7	CAWSGGQYEQYF	TGTGCCTGGTCAGGAGGACAATACGAGCAGTACTTC
TRBV7-9	NA	NA	TRBJ1-2	CASSLRGGDYGYTF	TGTGCCAGCAGCTTACGGGGGGGTGACTATGGCTACACCTTC
TRBV11-2	NA	NA	TRBJ1-3	CASSRAGERNTIYF	TGTGCCAGCAGCCGAGCGGGAGAAAGGAACACCATATATTTT
TRBV12-3/TRBV12-4	few	NA	TRBJ2-1	CASSFVLASSSYNEQFF	TGTGCCAGCAGTTTCGTCCTGGCTAGCAGCTCCTACAATGAGCAGTTCTTC
TRBV5-5	few	NA	TRBJ2-7	CASSLFRGADEQYF	TGTGCCAGCAGCTTGTTTCGGGGTGCGGACGAGCAGTACTTC
TRBV7-9	NA	NA	TRBJ2-1	CASSPGTNEQFF	TGTGCCAGCAGCCCGGGGACCAATGAGCAGTTCTTC
TRBV25-1	NA	TRBD1	TRBJ1-1	CASSEFPGGHTEAFF	TGTGCCAGCAGTGAATTCCCAGGGGGACACACTGAAGCTTTCTTT
TRBV25-1	NA	NA	TRBJ2-1	CASSMVSRGEQFF	TGTGCCAGCAGTATGGTCAGTAGAGGTGAGCAGTTCTTC
TRBV7-9	NA	NA	TRBJ2-5	CASSPRVYRVETQYF	TGTGCCAGCAGCCCTAGGGTATACAGGGTCGAGACCCAGTACTTC
TRBV4-2	few	NA	TRBJ2-5	CASSRSMIETQYF	TGTGCCAGCAGCCGCTCCATGATAGAGACCCAGTACTTC
TRBV6-2/TRBV6-3	few	TRBD1	TRBJ1-1	CASNEGQGLPAFF	TGTGCCAGCAACGAGGGACAGGGATTGCCAGCTTTCTTT
TRBV6-1	few	NA	TRBJ1-5	CASSPGSPGALNQPQHF	TGTGCCAGCAGTCCCGGGAGCCCGGGAGCCCTGAATCAGCCCCAGCATTTT
TRBV29-1	NA	NA	TRBJ2-3	CSGGGRVSTDTQYF	TGCAGCGGGGGGGGCAGAGTAAGCACAGATACGCAGTATTTT
TRBV7-9	NA	NA	TRBJ2-1	CASSWDNEQFF	TGTGCCAGCAGCTGGGACAATGAGCAGTTCTTC
TRBV12-3/TRBV12-4	few	NA	TRBJ2-3	CASRGRVSTDTQYF	TGTGCCAGCAGGGGGCGGGTCAGCACAGATACGCAGTATTTT
TRBV6-2/TRBV6-3	many	TRBD2	TRBJ2-1	CASSYLGGDEQFF	TGTGCCAGCAGTTACCTGGGGGGGGATGAGCAGTTCTTC
TRBV6-1	NA	TRBD1	TRBJ2-7	CASRTQGATDEQYF	TGTGCCAGCAGGACACAGGGGGCGACCGACGAGCAGTACTTC
TRBV5-1	many	NA	TRBJ2-2	CASSLQGPGELFF	TGTGCCAGCAGTTTACAGGGTCCCGGGGAGCTGTTTTTT
TRBV29-1	few	NA	TRBJ2-4	CSVAPKISKNIQYF	TGCAGCGTTGCCCCCAAGATTTCCAAAAACATTCAGTACTTC
TRBV7-2	NA	TRBD2	TRBJ2-7	CASSLKLAGGNYEQYF	TGTGCCAGCAGCTTAAAACTAGCGGGAGGAAACTACGAGCAGTACTTC
TRBV18	NA	NA	TRBJ2-5	CASSPKLGSRETQYF	TGTGCCAGCTCACCAAAGTTAGGATCCCGGGAGACCCAGTACTTC
TRBV7-9	few	NA	TRBJ2-2	CASSLAPRAITGELFF	TGTGCCAGCAGCCTAGCCCCCAGGGCTATCACCGGGGAGCTGTTTTTT